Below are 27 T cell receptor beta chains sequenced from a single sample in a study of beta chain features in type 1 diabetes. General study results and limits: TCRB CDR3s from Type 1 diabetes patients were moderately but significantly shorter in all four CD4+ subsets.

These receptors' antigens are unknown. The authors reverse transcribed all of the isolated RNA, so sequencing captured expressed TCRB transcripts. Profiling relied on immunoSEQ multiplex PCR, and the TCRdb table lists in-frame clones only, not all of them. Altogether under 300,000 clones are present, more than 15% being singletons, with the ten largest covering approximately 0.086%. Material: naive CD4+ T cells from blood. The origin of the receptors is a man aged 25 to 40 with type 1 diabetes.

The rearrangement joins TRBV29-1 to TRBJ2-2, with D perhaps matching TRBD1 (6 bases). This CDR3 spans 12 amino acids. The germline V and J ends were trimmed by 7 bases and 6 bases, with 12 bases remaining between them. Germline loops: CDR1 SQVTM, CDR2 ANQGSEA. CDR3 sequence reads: CSGEQGAGELFF. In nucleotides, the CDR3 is TGCAGCGGGGAACAGGGAGCCGGGGAGCTGTTTTTT.

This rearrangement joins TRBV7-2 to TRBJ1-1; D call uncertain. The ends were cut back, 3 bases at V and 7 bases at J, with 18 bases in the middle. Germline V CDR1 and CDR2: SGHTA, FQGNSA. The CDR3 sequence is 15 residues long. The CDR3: CASSLTGHPGSEAFF. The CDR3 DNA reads TGTGCCAGCAGCTTGACGGGCCATCCCGGGAGTGAAGCTTTCTTT.

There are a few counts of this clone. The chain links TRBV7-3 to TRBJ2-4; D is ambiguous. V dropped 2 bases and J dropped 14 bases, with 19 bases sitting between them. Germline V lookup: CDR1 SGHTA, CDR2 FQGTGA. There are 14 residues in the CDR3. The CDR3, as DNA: TGTGCCAGCAGCTTATTCGGCTCTGAAACTAAAAAGTACTTC. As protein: CASSLFGSETKKYF. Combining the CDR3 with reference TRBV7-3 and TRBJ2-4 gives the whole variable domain GAGVSQTPSNKVTEKGKYVELRCDPISGHTALYWYRQSLGQGPEFLIYFQGTGAADDSGLPNDRFFAVRPEGSVSTLKIQRTERGDSAVYLCASSLFGSETKKYFGAGTRLSVL.

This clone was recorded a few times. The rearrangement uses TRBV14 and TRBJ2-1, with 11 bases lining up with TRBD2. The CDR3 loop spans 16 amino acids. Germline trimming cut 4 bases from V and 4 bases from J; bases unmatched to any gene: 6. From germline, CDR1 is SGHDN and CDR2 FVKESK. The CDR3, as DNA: TGTGCCAGCAGCCCCCGAGGGACTAGCGGATACAATGAGCAGTTCTTC. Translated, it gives CASSPRGTSGYNEQFF.

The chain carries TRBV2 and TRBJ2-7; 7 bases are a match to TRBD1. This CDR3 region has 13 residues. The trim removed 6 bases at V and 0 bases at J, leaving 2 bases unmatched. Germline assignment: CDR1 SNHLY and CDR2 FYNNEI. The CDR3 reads CASRWDSSYEQYF. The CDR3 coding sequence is TGTGCCAGCAGGTGGGACAGCTCCTACGAGCAGTACTTC.

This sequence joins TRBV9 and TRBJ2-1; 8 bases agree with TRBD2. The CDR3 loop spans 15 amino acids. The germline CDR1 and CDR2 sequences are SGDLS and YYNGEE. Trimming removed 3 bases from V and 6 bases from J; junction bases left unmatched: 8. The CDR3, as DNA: TGTGCCAGCAGCGAGGTAGACGGGAGGGCCAATGAGCAGTTCTTC. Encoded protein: CASSEVDGRANEQFF.

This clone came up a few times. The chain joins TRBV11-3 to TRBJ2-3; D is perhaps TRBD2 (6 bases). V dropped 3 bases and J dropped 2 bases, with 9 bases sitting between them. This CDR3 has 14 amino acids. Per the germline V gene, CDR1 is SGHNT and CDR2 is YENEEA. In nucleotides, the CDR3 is TGTGCCAGCAGCTTGGGCGGGACCACAGATACGCAGTATTTT. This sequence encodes CASSLGGTTDTQYF.

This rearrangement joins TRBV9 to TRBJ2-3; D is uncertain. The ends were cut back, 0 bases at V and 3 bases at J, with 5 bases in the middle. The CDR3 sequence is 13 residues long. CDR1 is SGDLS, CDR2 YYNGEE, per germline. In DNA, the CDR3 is TGTGCCAGCAGCGTAGACTCTACAGATACGCAGTATTTT. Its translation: CASSVDSTDTQYF.

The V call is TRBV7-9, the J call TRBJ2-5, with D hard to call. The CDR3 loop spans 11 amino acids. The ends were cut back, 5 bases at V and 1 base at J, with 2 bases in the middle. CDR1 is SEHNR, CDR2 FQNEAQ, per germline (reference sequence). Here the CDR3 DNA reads TGTGCCAGCAGCGTCCAAGAGACCCAGTACTTC. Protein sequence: CASSVQETQYF.

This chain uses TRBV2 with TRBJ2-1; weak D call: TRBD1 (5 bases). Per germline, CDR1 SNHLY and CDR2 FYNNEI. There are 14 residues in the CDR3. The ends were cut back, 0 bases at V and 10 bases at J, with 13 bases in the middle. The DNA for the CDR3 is TGTGCCAGCAGTGAAGCCTCCCAGACAGTCGAGCAGTTCTTC. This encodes CASSEASQTVEQFF.

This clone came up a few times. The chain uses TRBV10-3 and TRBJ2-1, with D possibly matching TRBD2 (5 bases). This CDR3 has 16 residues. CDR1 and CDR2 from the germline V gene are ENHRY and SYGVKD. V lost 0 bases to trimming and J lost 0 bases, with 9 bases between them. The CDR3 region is CAISESRASSYNEQFF. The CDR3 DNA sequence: TGTGCCATCAGTGAGTCGAGGGCCAGCTCCTACAATGAGCAGTTCTTC.

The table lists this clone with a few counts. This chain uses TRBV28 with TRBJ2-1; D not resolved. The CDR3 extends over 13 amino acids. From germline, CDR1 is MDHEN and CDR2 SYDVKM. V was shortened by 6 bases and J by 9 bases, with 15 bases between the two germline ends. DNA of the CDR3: TGTGCCAGCAGAAGGGCCCGGTTTGGTGAGCAGTTCTTC. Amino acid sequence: CASRRARFGEQFF.

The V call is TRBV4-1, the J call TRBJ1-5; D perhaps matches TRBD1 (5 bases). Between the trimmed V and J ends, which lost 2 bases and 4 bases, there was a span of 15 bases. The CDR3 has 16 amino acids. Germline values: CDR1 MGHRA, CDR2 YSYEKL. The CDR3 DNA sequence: TGCGCCAGCAGCCAATGGTTCGACAGACTTAATCAGCCCCAGCATTTT. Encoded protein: CASSQWFDRLNQPQHF.

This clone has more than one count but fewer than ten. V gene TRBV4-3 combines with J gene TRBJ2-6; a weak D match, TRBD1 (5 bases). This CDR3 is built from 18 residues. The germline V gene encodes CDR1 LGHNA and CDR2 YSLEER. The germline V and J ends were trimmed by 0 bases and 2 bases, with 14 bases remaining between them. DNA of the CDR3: TGCGCCAGCAGCCAAGAAGGGGCAGGCTATACTGGGGCCAACGTCCTGACTTTC. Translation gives CASSQEGAGYTGANVLTF.

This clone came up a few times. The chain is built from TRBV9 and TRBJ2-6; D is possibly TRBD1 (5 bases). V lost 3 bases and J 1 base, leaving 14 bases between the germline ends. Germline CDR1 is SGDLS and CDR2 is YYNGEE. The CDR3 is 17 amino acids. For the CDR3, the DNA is TGTGCCAGCAGCGAGACAGAAATTGGGTCTGGGGCCAACGTCCTGACTTTC. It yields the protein CASSETEIGSGANVLTF.

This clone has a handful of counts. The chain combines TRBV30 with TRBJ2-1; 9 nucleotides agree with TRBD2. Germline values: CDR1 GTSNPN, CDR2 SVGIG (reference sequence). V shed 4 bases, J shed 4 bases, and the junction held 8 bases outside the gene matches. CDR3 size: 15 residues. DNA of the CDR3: TGTGCCTGGACCGAGACTAGCGGTAATTACAATGAGCAGTTCTTC. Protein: CAWTETSGNYNEQFF.

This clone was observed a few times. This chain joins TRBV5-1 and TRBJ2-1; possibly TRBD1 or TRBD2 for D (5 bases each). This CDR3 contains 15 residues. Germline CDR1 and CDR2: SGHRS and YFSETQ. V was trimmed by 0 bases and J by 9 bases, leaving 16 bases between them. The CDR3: CASSLAEGTASEQFF. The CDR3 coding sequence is TGCGCCAGCAGCTTGGCTGAGGGGACCGCCAGTGAGCAGTTCTTC.

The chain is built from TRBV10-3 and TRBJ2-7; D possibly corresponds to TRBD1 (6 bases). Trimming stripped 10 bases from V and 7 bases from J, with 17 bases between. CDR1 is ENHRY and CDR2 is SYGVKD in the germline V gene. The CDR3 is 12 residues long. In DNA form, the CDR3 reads TGTGCCACCCGGACAGAGCCGAATGAGCAGTACTTC. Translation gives CATRTEPNEQYF.

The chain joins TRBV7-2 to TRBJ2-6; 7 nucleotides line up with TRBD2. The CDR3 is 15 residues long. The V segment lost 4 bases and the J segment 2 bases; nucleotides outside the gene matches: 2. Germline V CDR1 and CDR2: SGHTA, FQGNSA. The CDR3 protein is CASSWAGAGANVLTF. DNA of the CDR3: TGTGCCAGCAGCTGGGCGGGGGCTGGGGCCAACGTCCTGACTTTC.

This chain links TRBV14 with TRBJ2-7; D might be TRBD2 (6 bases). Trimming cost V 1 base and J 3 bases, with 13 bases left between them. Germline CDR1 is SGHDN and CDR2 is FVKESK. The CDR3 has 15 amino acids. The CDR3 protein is CASSQVIAGNYEQYF. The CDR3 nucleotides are TGTGCCAGCAGCCAAGTCATTGCGGGAAACTACGAGCAGTACTTC. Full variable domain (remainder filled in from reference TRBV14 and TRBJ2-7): EAGVTQFPSHSVIEKGQTVTLRCDPISGHDNLYWYRRVMGKEIKFLLHFVKESKQDESGMPNNRFLAERTGGTYSTLKVQPAELEDSGVYFCASSQVIAGNYEQYFGPGTRLTVT.

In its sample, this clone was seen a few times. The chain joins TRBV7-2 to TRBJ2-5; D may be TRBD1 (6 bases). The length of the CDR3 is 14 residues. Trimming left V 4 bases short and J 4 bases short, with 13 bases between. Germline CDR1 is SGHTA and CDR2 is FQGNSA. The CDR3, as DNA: TGTGCCAGCAGCTCGGGACACCAGGGAGAGACCCAGTACTTC. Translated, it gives CASSSGHQGETQYF.

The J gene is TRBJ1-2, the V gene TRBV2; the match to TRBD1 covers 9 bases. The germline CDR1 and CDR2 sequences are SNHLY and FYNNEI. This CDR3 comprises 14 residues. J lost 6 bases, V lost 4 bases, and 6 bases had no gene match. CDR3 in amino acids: CASSGSGQGDGYTF. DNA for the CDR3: TGTGCCAGCAGTGGATCGGGACAGGGCGATGGCTACACCTTC. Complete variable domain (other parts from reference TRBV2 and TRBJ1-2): EPEVTQTPSHQVTQMGQEVILRCVPISNHLYFYWYRQILGQKVEFLVSFYNNEISEKSEIFDDQFSVERPDGSNFTLKIRSTKLEDSAMYFCASSGSGQGDGYTFGSGTRLTVV.

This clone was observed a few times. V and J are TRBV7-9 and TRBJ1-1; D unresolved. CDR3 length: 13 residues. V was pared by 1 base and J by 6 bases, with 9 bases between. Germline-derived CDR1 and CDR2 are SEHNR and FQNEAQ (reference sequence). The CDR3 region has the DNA TGTGCCAGCAGCTTAGGCGATAGAGCTGAAGCTTTCTTT. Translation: CASSLGDRAEAFF.

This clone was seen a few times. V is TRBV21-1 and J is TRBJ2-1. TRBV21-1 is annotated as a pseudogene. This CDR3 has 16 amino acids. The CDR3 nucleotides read TGTGCCAGCAGCAAAGGGGGTCCCAGACGTTACAATGAGCAGTTCTTC. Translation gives CASSKGGPRRYNEQFF.

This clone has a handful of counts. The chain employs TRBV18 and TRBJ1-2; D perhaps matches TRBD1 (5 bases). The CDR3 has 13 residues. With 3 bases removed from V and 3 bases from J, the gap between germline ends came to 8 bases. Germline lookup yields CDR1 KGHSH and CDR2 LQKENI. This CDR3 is CASSPDSYYGYTF. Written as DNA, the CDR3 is TGTGCCAGCTCACCTGACAGTTACTATGGCTACACCTTC.

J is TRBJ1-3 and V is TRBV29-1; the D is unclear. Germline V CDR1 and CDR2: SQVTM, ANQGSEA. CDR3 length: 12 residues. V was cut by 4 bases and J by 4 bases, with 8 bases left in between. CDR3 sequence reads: CSVGLAGNTIYF. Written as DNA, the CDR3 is TGCAGCGTTGGCCTGGCAGGAAACACCATATATTTT. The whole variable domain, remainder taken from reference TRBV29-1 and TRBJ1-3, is SAVISQKPSRDICQRGTSLTIQCQVDSQVTMMFWYRQQPGQSLTLIATANQGSEATYESGFVIDKFPISRPNLTFSTLTVSNMSPEDSSIYLCSVGLAGNTIYFGEGSWLTVV.

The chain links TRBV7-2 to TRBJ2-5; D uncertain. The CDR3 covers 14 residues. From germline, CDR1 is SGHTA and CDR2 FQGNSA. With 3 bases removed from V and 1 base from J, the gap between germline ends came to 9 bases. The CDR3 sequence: CASSLRRLQETQYF. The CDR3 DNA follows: TGTGCCAGCAGCTTGCGACGGCTCCAAGAGACCCAGTACTTC.